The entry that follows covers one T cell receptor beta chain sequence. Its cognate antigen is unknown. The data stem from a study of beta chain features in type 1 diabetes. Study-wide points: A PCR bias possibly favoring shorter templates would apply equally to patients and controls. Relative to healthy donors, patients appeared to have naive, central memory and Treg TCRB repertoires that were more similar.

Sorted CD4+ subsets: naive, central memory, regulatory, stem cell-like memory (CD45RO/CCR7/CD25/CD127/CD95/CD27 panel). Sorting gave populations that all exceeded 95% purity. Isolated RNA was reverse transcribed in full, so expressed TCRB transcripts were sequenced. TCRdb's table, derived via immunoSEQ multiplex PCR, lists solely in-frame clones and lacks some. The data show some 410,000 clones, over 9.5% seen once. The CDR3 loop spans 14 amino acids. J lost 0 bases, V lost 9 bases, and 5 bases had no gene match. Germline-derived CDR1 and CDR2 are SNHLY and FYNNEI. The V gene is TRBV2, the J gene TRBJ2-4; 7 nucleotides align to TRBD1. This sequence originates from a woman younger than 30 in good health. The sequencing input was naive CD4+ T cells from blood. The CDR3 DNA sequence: TGTGCCAGTGGGACAGCGGTAGCCAAAAACATTCAGTACTTC. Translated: CASGTAVAKNIQYF.